Below, one TCR beta chain is given with its context. The data stem from a study of blood T cell repertoires in COVID-19. About the study: Italy, Spain and the United States were the sources of the convalescent and acute COVID-19 samples. Sources were T cells, B-cell-depleted T cells, or PBMCs; the material itself was cDNA or gDNA.

Original handling: Reference gene primer amplification yielded estimated nucleated cell counts. Using immunoSEQ multiplex PCR, the repertoire was profiled, and TCRdb retains in-frame clones only, with some absent. The V and J calls and clone size were taken over from that table, and D and trimming were inferred from the DNA. The sample lists more than 90,000 clones; about 87% were seen once. The CDR3 covers 14 residues. The germline V gene encodes CDR1 KGHSH and CDR2 LQKENI. The V gene end was trimmed by 3 bases and the J gene end by 0 bases; junction bases not matched to a gene: 2. The receptor comes from a woman between 25 and 40 years old with acute or convalescent COVID-19. The V gene is TRBV18, the J gene TRBJ2-7, with 7 positions matching TRBD1. Sequencing was performed on peripheral blood. The CDR3 spells CASSPRTGSYEQYF. CDR3 DNA sequence: TGTGCCAGCTCACCCAGGACAGGCTCCTACGAGCAGTACTTC.